Reported below is one TCR beta chain. Its antigen is as yet unknown. The germline V gene encodes CDR1 LNHNV and CDR2 YYDKDF (reference sequence). The CDR3 has 16 residues. V lost 1 base and J lost 2, with 12 bases in between. The data derive from a study of shared clonotypes between healthy human individuals. Study-level points and caveats: As a rule, naive subsets had a larger estimated richness than memory subsets.

Donors had no recently reported acute infections or vaccinations and were HIV-negative. The authors divided CD4+ cells into CD45RA+ naive and CD45RA-negative memory subsets. Clones were sequenced by immunoSEQ multiplex PCR, and TCRdb holds only the in-frame ones, with some missing. Of roughly 2.4 million clones listed, approximately 96% were seen once; the top ten hold about 0.13%. The material sequenced was naive CD4+ T cells sorted from blood. Stated subset: CD45RA+ positively selected. The J gene is TRBJ1-3, the V gene TRBV15; D gene unclear. The sequence derives from a young man in good health. CDR3 sequence (DNA): TGTGCCACCAGCAGAGGTGCGTCCGTTACTGGAAACACCATATATTTT. It translates to CATSRGASVTGNTIYF.